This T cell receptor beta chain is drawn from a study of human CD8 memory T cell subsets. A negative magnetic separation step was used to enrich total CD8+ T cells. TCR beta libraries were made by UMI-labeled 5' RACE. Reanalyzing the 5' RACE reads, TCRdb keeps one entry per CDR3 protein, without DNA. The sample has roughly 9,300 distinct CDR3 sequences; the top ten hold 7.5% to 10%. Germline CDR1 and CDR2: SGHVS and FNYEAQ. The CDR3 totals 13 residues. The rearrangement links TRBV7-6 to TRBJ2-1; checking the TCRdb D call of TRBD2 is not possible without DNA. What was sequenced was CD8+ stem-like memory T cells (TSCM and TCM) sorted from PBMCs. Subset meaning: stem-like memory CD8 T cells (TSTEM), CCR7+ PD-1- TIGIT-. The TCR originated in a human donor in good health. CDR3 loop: CASSQGLRYEQFF.